The source of this T cell receptor (beta chain) is a study of cytotoxic CD8 clonotypes in ibrutinib-treated CLL. Overall study: Roughly 25 partial and 2 complete responses; at median approximately 70 months, around 14 remitted, about twelve progressed.

Some clones are missing from TCRdb's copy, which holds only in-frame ones; the method was immunoSEQ multiplex PCR. Counted here are 65,000 to 85,000 clones, 90% occurring once; the ten biggest clones make up around 3.1%. CDR3 length equals 16 residues. Germline loops: CDR1 MGHRA, CDR2 YSYEKL. J lost 0 bases, V lost 5 bases, and 6 bases had no gene match. This clone was picked up one time. What it recognizes is unknown. Broader study findings: A difference in sampling times existed between sustained-remission and progressing patients. Clonality rose at ibrutinib response, held steady in sustained remission, and fell toward baseline at progression.

The clonotype originates from a human donor with chronic lymphocytic leukemia. The genes are TRBV4-1 and TRBJ2-3; TRBD2 agrees at 9 bases. The sample was PBMCs, taken after 12 months of ibrutinib treatment. This CDR3 reads CASSSSGLASTDTQYF. The DNA for the CDR3 is TGCGCCAGCAGCTCTTCTGGACTAGCGAGCACAGATACGCAGTATTTT.